This T cell receptor (beta chain) is drawn from a study of cytomegalovirus exposure and HLA in healthy donors. Overall study: Researchers found that just over 80% of 300 to 450 genotyped donors fell within the Caucasian-associated ancestry cluster. General study findings and limits: Using the classifier, cytomegalovirus status was reportedly diagnosed with high specificity and sensitivity. Accurate predictions that matched the HLA-A and HLA-B alleles of most subjects were reportedly made from TCR beta sequences. Association with HLA alleles at 0.05 false discovery rate was found for roughly 17,000 TCR beta sequences in a later analysis.

For this clone: Its specificity is not known.

In the PCR, 60 Vbeta and 13 Jbeta primers were used. Method: immunoSEQ multiplex PCR; TCRdb's copy keeps in-frame clones and lacks some. The table lists under 150,000 clones, approximately 75% of them singletons, with approximately 4% in the top ten. This CDR3 has 15 residues. Germline trimming cut 11 bases from V and 5 bases from J; bases unmatched to any gene: 15. CDR1 LNHNV and CDR2 YYDKDF come from the germline V gene (reference sequence). The chain couples TRBV15 to TRBJ2-3; 8 bases agree with TRBD2. The source is a man aged 50-60 years in good health and CMV-seropositive. The specimen sequenced was PBMCs. The CDR3 region is CASAPIAGSLDTQYF. The CDR3 DNA sequence: TGTGCCTCTGCCCCCATAGCGGGATCCTTAGATACGCAGTATTTT.